This is a list of T cell receptor beta chains from one sample in a study of shared clonotypes between healthy human individuals. This table comes from immunoSEQ multiplex PCR, and its TCRdb copy is limited to in-frame clones, with some not included. Here the sample spans over a million clones, 78% being singletons. Sequencing was performed on memory CD4+ T cells from PBMCs. These receptors were taken from a man in his late teens or twenties in good health. Some clones in this sample may be carry-over from other donors' samples. Both conserved end residues are part of each CDR3. A D gene is named only where the DNA matches it firmly. The size field is filled for only some rows; it gives once, few, many or a size class.

d_call,j_call,v_call,clone_size,cdr3_aa,cdr3_nt
.,TRBJ1-4,TRBV6-5,.,CASSYSIGQGEKLFF,TGTGCCAGCAGTTACTCGATTGGGCAGGGTGAAAAACTGTTTTTT
.,TRBJ2-7,TRBV4-1,.,CASSQDGTPPAYEQYF,TGCGCCAGCAGCCAAGATGGGACCCCCCCGGCCTACGAGCAGTACTTC
.,TRBJ1-2,TRBV28,.,CASSGSAGSYGYTF,TGTGCCAGCAGTGGATCGGCAGGGTCATATGGCTACACCTTC
.,TRBJ2-1,TRBV11-3,.,CASSPGQGSEQFF,TGTGCCAGCAGCCCGGGGCAAGGTAGTGAGCAGTTCTTC
.,TRBJ2-7,TRBV28,.,CASSSPGTVSYEQYF,TGTGCCAGCAGTTCCCCCGGGACGGTCTCCTACGAGCAGTACTTC
.,TRBJ2-5,TRBV28,.,CASSFAGGLETQYF,TGTGCCAGCAGTTTTGCCGGGGGCTTGGAGACCCAGTACTTC
.,TRBJ2-3,TRBV2,.,CASRRQGTDTQYF,TGTGCCAGCCGCCGACAGGGCACAGATACGCAGTATTTT
TRBD2,TRBJ2-7,TRBV27,.,CASSFRGLAEQYF,TGTGCCAGCAGTTTTAGAGGACTAGCCGAGCAGTACTTC
TRBD2,TRBJ2-1,TRBV7-3,.,CASSEVGTSGRNEQFF,TGTGCCAGCAGCGAGGTCGGGACTAGCGGCCGGAATGAGCAGTTCTTC
.,TRBJ1-5,TRBV2,.,CASSADHNNQPQHF,TGTGCCAGCAGTGCGGACCACAACAATCAGCCCCAGCATTTT
.,TRBJ1-1,TRBV2,.,CASSVIAGTPEEAFF,TGTGCCAGCAGTGTGATAGCAGGGACGCCTGAAGAAGCTTTCTTT
.,TRBJ1-2,TRBV28,.,CASSFGGRNGYTF,TGTGCCAGCAGTTTCGGGGGGCGTAATGGGTACACCTTC
.,TRBJ1-2,TRBV5-1,.,CASSSRSPPGYGYTF,TGCGCCAGCAGCTCCCGGAGCCCCCCAGGCTATGGCTACACCTTC
.,TRBJ1-2,TRBV18,few,CASSQDRHRGYTF,TGTGCCAGCTCCCAAGACAGGCATAGAGGCTACACCTTC